This TCR beta chain was recorded in a study of blood T cell repertoires in COVID-19. Across the whole study: Spain, Italy and the United States supplied samples that represented acute and convalescent COVID-19. Sample material is recorded as cDNA or gDNA derived from T cells, B-cell-depleted T cells, or PBMCs.

Enrolled during active infection, Seattle patients were then followed longitudinally. V was trimmed by 8 bases and J by 0 bases, leaving 13 bases between them. The CDR3 has 14 residues. CDR1 and CDR2 from the germline V gene are SNHLY and FYNNEI. In the original processing: The assay estimated nucleated cells by amplifying reference gene primers. Some clones are missing from TCRdb's copy, which holds only in-frame ones; the method was immunoSEQ multiplex PCR. V, J and clone size reflect that table, while D and trimming were determined from the DNA. The data hold about 120,000 clones, with 90% observed a single time.

The TCR comes from a woman in her fifties or sixties with COVID-19, enrolled during active disease. Sequencing used peripheral blood. V is TRBV2 and J is TRBJ1-1, with no clear D. In DNA, the CDR3 is TGTGCCAGCCAGCGGATCCTCCTGAACACTGAAGCTTTCTTT. It specifies CASQRILLNTEAFF. The whole variable domain, filled in from reference TRBV2 and TRBJ1-1, reads EPEVTQTPSHQVTQMGQEVILRCVPISNHLYFYWYRQILGQKVEFLVSFYNNEISEKSEIFDDQFSVERPDGSNFTLKIRSTKLEDSAMYFCASQRILLNTEAFFGQGTRLTVV.